Listed here is a single TCR beta chain. Its target is unknown. This entry is derived from a study of cytomegalovirus exposure and HLA in healthy donors. In the study overall: Unique TCR beta sequences numbering 120 million or so came from approximately 180 million T cells in an earlier analysis. The Caucasian-associated ancestry cluster held roughly 80% of roughly 400 genotyped donors. Findings of the study overall: Earlier findings revealed that most TCR beta V segments proved productive either about 87% or about 30% of the time.

A multiplex PCR was run with 60 Vbeta primers and 13 Jbeta primers. TCRdb's table, derived via immunoSEQ multiplex PCR, lists solely in-frame clones and lacks some. The profile shows 150,000 or so clones, 70% to 80% of them singletons. The material sequenced was PBMCs. The TCR sequence derives from a man aged 25 to 45 in good health and CMV-seropositive.

CDR3 region: CASIPGQGYHEQYF. In DNA form, the CDR3 reads TGTGCCAGCATACCGGGACAGGGTTACCACGAGCAGTACTTC. V usage is TRBV6-5 and J usage is TRBJ2-7; 9 bases align to TRBD1. The CDR3 length is 14 residues. Trimming took 7 bases from V and 5 from J; bases not matched to a gene: 9. The germline V gene has CDR1 MNHEY and CDR2 SVGAGI.